This TCR beta chain stems from a study of shared clonotypes between healthy human individuals. Study results and limitations: Between several donors, naive CD4 clonotypes were shared at a level of about 5%. Naive subsets typically showed greater estimated richness than memory subsets.

TCRdb's table, derived via immunoSEQ multiplex PCR, lists solely in-frame clones and lacks some. The sample records about 2.4 million clones, just over 90% being singletons. The investigators split CD4+ cells into a CD45RA+ naive subset and a CD45RA-negative memory subset. CDR3 size: 15 residues. The germline gives CDR1 MGHDK, CDR2 SYGVNS. Losses at the gene ends were 4 bases for V and 0 bases for J; bases not matched to a gene: 3. This clone was recorded a few times. Its antigen remains unknown. Source material: naive CD4+ T cells sorted from blood. This sample's subset: CD45RA+ positively selected. The TCR sequence derives from a man aged 18 to 35 in good health. The genes are TRBV25-1 and TRBJ1-5, with TRBD1 matching 7 bases. The CDR3 protein is CASSGTGVSNQPQHF. The CDR3 DNA reads as TGTGCCAGCAGTGGGACAGGCGTTAGCAATCAGCCCCAGCATTTT.